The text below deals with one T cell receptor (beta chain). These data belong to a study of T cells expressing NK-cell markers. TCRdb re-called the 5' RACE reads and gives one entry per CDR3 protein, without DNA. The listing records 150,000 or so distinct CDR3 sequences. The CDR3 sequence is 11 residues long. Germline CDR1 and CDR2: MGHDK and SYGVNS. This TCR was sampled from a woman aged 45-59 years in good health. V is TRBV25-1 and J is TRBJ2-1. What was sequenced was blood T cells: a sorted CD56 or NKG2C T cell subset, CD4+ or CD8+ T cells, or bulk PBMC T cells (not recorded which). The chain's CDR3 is CASREGWKEFF.